This T cell receptor beta chain was found in a study of breast tumors, draining lymph nodes, adjacent tissues (TCRdb year 2016). Regarding the study in general: TCR beta repertoires were compared across tumor, adjacent nontumor tissue and axillary lymph nodes obtained from breast cancer patients. In human breast cancer, the study set out to assess how tumor, surrounding tissue and draining lymph node repertoires relate to one another and whether T cells might be exchanged between them. The research as a whole found: T-cell repertoire diversity in tumors was found to be lower than in lymph nodes but higher than in nontumor tissue, and preferential V and J gene usage was observed. The data were considered consistent with most tumor T cells being derived from the lymph node and subsequently expanding within tumor tissue. The conclusion that tumor T cells originate in lymph nodes was presented as consistent with a hypothesis rather than as directly demonstrated. In luminal-like breast cancer, tumor and nontumor tissue repertoires resembled each other significantly more than in basal-like breast cancer.

Points on this clonotype: The specificity of this receptor is unknown. Base qualities are not provided; no much larger clone lies one nucleotide away.

Sequencing was performed on an Illumina HiSeq 2000. Multiplex PCR amplification was used to generate the TCR beta chain libraries. The amplified TCR beta chain products were analyzed by high-throughput sequencing. TCRdb reprocessed the public reads (quality trimming at Q25 with fastp, clone calling with MiXCR) and kept in-frame beta chains. Each entry merges the rows of one CDR3 protein and shows their most common DNA and genes. The sample table contains around 150,000 distinct CDR3 sequences; only one count was recorded for around a third of them. The ten largest clonotypes hold roughly 2.2% of the sample. The CDR3 goes from the cysteine to the phenylalanine over 14 residues. Left in the record is the CDR3 DNA by itself, 42 bases read in frame from the first base. Trimming takes 1 base from V and 1 base from J, and the germline ends sit 7 bases apart. The germline V gene (reference sequence) sets CDR1 to SEHNR and CDR2 to FQNEAQ.

The lymph node samples were taken from the axillary draining lymph nodes of breast cancer patients. The chain is made from TRBV7-9 and TRBJ1-1; there is no confident call for the D gene. The clonotype was recovered from a female donor with breast cancer. Some clones in this sample may be carry-over from other donors' samples. Sequenced input: axillary lymph node tissue. The CDR3 protein sequence reads: CASSLGLENTEAFF. Read as DNA, the sequence is TGTGCCAGCAGCTTAGGTCTGGAGAACACTGAAGCTTTCTTT.